This T cell receptor (beta chain) came from a study of T-cell reconstitution after alpha-beta-depleted transplantation in children. This clonotype was picked up many times. The library targeted TCRbeta and was prepared with unique molecular identifiers. TCRdb re-derived calls from the PCR reads in MiXCR, one entry per CDR3 protein. Of approximately 170,000 distinct CDR3 sequences in the sample, 11% were seen once. Sequenced here: PBMCs, sampled before TCRalphabeta/CD19-depleted stem cell transplant. The receptor's source is a boy between 2 and 10 years old with acute myeloid leukemia, due to receive a stem cell transplant.

The CDR3 DNA reads as TGTGCCAGCAGACCGGTAGGGGGCCGCTCAGATACGCAGTATTTT. Translated: CASRPVGGRSDTQYF. V and J are TRBV7-2 and TRBJ2-3; 7 bases agree with TRBD1. The CDR3 runs 15 residues. From germline, CDR1 is SGHTA and CDR2 FQGNSA. V was pared by 6 bases and J by 4 bases, with 10 bases of the junction left unmatched.